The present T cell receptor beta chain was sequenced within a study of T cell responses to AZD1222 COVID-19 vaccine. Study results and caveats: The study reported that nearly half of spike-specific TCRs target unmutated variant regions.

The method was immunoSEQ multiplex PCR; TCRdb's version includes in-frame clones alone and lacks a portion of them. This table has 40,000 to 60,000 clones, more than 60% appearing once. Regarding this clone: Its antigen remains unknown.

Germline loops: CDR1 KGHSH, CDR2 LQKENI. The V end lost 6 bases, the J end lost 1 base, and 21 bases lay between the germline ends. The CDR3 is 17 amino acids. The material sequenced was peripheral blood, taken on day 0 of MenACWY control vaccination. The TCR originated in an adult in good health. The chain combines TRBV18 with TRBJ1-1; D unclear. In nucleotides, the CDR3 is TGTGCCAGCTCCAACTCCCGAATCACCGATAAGAACACTGAAGCTTTCTTT. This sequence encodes CASSNSRITDKNTEAFF.